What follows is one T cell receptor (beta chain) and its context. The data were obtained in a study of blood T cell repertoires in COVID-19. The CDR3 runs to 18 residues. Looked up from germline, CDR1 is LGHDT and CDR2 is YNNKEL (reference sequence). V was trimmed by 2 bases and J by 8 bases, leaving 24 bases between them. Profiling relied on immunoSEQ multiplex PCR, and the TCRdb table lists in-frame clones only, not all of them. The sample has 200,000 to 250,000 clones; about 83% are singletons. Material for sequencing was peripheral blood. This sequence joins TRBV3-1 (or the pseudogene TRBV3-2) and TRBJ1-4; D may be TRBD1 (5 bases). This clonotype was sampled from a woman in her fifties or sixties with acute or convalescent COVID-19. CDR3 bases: TGTGCCAGCAGCCAACCGACCGCGTTGGGGGGGATAAGGGAAAAACTGTTTTTT. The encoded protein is CASSQPTALGGIREKLFF.